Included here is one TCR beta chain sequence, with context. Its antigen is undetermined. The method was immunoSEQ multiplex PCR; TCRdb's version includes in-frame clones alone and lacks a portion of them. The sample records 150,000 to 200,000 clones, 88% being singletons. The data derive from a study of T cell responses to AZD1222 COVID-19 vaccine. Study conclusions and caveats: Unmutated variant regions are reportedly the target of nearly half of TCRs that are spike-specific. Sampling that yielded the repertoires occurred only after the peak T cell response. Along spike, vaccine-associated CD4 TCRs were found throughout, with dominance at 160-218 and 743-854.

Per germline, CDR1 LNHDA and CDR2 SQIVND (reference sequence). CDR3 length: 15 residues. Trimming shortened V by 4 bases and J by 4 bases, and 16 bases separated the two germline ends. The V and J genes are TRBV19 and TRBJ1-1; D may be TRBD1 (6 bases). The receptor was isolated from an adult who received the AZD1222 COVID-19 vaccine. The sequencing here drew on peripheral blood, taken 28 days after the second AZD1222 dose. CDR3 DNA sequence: TGTGCCAGTAGTAACACCCCAGGGGCAGGCACTGAAGCTTTCTTT. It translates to CASSNTPGAGTEAFF.